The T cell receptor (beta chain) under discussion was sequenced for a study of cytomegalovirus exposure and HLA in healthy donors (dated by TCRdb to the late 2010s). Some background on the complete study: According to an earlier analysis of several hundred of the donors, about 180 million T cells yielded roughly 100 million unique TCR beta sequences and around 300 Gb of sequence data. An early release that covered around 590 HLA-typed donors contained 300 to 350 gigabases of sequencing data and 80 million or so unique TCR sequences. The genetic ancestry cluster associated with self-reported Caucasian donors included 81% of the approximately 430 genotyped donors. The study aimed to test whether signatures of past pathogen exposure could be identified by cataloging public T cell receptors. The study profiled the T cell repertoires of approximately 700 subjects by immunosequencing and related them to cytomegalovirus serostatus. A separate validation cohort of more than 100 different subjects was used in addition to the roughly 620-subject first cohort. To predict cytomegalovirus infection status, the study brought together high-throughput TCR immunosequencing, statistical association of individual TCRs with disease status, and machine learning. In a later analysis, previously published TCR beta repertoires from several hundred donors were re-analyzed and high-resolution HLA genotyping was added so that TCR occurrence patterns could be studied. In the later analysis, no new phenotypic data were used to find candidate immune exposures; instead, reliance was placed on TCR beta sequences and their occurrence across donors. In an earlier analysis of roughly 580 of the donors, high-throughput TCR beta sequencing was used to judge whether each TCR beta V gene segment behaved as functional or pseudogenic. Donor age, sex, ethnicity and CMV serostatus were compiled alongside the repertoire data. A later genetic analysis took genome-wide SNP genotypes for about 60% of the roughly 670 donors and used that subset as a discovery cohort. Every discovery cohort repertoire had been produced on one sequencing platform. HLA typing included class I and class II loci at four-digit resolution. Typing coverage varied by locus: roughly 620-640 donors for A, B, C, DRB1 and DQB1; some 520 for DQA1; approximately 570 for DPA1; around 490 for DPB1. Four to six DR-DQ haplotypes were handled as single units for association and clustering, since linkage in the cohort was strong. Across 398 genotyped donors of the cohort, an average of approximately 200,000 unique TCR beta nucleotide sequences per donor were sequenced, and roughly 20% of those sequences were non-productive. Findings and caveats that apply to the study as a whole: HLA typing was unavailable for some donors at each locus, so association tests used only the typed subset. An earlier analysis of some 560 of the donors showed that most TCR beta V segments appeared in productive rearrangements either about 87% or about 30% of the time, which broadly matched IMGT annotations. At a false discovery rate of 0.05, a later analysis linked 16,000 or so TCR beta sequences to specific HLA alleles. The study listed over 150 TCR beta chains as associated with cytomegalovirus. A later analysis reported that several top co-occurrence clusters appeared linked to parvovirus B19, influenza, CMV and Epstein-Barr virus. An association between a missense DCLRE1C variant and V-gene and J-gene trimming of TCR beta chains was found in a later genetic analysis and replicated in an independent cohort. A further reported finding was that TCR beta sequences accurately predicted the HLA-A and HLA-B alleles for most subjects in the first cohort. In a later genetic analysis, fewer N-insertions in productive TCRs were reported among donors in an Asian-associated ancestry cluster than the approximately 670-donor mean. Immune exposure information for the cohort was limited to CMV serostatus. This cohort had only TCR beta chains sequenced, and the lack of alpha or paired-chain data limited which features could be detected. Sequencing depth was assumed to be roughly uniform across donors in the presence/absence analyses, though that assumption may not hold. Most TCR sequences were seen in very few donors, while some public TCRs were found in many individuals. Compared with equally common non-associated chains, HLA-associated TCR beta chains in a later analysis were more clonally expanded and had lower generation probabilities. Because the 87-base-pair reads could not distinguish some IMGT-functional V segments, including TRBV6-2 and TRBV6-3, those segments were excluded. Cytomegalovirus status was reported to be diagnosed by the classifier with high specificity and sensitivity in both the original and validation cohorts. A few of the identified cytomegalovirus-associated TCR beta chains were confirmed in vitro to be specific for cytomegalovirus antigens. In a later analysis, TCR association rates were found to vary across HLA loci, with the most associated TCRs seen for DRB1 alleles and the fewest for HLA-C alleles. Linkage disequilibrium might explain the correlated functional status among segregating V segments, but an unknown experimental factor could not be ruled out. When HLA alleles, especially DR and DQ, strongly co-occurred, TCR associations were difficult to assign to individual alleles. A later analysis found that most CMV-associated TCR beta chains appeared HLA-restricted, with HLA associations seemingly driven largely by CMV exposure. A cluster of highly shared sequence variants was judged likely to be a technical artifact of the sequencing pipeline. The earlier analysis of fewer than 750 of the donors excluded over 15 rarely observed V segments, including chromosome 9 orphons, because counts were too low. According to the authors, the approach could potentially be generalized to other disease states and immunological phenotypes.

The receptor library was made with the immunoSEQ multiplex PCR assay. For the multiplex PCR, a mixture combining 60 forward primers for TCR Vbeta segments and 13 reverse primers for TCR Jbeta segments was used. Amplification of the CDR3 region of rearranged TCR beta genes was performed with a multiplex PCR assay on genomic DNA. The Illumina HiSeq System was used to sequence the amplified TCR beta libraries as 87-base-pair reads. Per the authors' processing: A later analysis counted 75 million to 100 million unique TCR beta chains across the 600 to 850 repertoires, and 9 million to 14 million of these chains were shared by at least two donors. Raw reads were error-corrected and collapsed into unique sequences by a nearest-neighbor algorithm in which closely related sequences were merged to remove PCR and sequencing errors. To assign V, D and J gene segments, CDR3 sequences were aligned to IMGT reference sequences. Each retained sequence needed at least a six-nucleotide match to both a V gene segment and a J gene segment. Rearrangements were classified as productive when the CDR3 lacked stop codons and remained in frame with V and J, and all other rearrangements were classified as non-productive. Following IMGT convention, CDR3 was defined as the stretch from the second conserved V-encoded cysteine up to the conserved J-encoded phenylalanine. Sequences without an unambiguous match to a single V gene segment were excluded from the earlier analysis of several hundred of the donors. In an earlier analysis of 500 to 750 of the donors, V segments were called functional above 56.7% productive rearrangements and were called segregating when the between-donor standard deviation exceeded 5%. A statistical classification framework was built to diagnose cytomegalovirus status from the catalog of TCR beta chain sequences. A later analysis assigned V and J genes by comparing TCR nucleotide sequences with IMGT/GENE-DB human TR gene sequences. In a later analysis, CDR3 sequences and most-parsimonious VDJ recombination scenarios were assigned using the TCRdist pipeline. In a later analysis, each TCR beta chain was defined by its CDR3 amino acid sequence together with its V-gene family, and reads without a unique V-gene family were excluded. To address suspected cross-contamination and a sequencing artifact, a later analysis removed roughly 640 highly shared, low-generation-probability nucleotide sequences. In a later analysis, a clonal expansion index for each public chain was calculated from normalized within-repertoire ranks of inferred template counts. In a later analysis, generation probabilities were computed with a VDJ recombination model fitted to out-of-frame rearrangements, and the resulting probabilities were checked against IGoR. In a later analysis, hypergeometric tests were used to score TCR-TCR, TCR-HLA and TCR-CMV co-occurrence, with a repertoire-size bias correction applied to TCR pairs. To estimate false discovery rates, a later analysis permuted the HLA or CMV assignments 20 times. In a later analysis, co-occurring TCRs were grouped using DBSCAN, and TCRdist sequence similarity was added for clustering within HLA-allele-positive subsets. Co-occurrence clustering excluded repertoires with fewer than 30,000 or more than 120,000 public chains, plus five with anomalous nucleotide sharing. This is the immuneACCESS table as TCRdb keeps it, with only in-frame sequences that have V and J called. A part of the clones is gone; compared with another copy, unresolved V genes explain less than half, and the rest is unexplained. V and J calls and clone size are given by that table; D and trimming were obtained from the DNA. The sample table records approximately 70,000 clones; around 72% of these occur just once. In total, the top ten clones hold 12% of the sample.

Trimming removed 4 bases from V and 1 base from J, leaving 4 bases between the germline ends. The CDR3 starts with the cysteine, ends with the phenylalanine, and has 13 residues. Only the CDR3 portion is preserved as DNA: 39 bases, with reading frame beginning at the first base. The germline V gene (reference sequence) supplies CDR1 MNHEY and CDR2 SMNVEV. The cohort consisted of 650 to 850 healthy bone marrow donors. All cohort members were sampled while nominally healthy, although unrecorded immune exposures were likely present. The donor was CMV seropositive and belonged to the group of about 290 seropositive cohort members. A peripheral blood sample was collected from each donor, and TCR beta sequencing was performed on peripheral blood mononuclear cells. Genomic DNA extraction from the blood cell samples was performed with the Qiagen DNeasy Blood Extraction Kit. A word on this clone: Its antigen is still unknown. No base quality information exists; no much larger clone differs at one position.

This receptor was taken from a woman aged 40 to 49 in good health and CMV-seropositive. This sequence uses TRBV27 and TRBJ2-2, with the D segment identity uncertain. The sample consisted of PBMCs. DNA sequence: TGTGCCAGCAGTTCCCTGAACACCGGGGAGCTGTTTTTT. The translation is CASSSLNTGELFF.